These 12 T cell receptor beta chains originate from one sample sequenced in a study of blood T cell repertoires in COVID-19. Libraries were prepared by immunoSEQ multiplex PCR; TCRdb keeps only in-frame clonotypes and omits some of them. The sample includes about 220,000 clones, 80% of them seen just once. Sequenced material: peripheral blood. These receptors were obtained from a human donor in a cohort sampled during active COVID-19.

The V call is TRBV2, the J call TRBJ2-1, with 9 bases aligning to TRBD2. The CDR3 is made up of 16 amino acids. V trimming: 4 bases; J trimming: 4 bases; junction bases outside the gene matches: 8. Germline lookup yields CDR1 SNHLY and CDR2 FYNNEI. As DNA, the CDR3 is TGTGCCAGCAGTGTTGGCGGGAGGGCCGGGTACAATGAGCAGTTCTTC. Translated: CASSVGGRAGYNEQFF.

The chain links TRBV7-2 to TRBJ1-1; 7 nucleotides match TRBD1. Germline-derived CDR1 and CDR2 are SGHTA and FQGNSA. V gave up 5 bases and J gave up 2 bases; unmatched junction bases: 11. The CDR3 contains 16 residues. The CDR3 loop is CASSPLGGVGNTEAFF. DNA for the CDR3: TGTGCCAGCAGCCCGCTAGGGGGCGTGGGAAACACTGAAGCTTTCTTT.

This clone was detected a few times. The gene calls are TRBV9 and TRBJ2-1; D is ambiguous. Germline CDR1 reads SGDLS; CDR2 reads YYNGEE. This CDR3 contains 11 residues. Trimming took off 2 bases at V and 6 bases at J, with 3 bases between the two ends. The CDR3 nucleotides are TGTGCCAGCAGCGTGAGCAATGAGCAGTTCTTC. It translates to CASSVSNEQFF.

Remarks on this clone: The same CDR3 is also encoded by other DNA sequences in this sample. The rearrangement uses TRBV28 and TRBJ1-5, with D perhaps matching TRBD1 (5 bases). Germline CDR1 is MDHEN and CDR2 is SYDVKM. Trimming pared 5 bases from V and 6 bases from J, leaving 14 bases between. This CDR3 has 14 amino acids. CDR3 DNA: TGTGCCAGCAGTCCAGACAGAGGAAGTCAGCCCCAGCATTTT. Its translation is CASSPDRGSQPQHF.

This chain uses TRBV7-2 with TRBJ2-1; 7 bases align to TRBD2. The CDR3 sequence is 14 residues long. Germline trimming cut 1 base from V and 7 bases from J; bases unmatched to any gene: 4. CDR1 and CDR2 (germline): SGHTA, FQGNSA. Written as DNA, the CDR3 is TGTGCCAGCAGCTTAGATGGCGGGGGAAATGAGCAGTTCTTC. It is translated as CASSLDGGGNEQFF. The entire variable domain, with the rest obtained from reference TRBV7-2 and TRBJ2-1, is as follows: GAGVSQSPSNKVTEKGKDVELRCDPISGHTALYWYRQSLGQGLEFLIYFQGNSAPDKSGLPSDRFSAERTGGSVSTLTIQRTQQEDSAVYLCASSLDGGGNEQFFGPGTRLTVL.

V is TRBV28 and J is TRBJ1-5, with no clear D. The CDR3 sequence is 15 residues long. V was cut by 7 bases and J by 4 bases, with 17 bases left in between. CDR1 is MDHEN and CDR2 is SYDVKM in the germline V gene. CDR3 sequence: CASILSGFANQPQHF. CDR3 DNA: TGTGCCAGCATACTGTCAGGTTTTGCGAATCAGCCCCAGCATTTT.

The rearrangement links TRBV5-1 to TRBJ2-7; 10 nucleotides line up with TRBD1. Germline CDR1 is SGHRS and CDR2 is YFSETQ. The CDR3 contains 18 residues. After removal of 0 bases from V and 0 bases from J, the junction contained 9 bases not matched to a gene. CDR3 amino acids: CASSLASRDRGSSYEQYF. CDR3 bases: TGCGCCAGCAGCTTGGCTTCACGGGACAGGGGAAGCTCCTACGAGCAGTACTTC.

The sample holds one count of this clone. The gene calls are TRBV5-1 and TRBJ2-2; TRBD2 matches 8 bases. Germline-derived CDR1 and CDR2 are SGHRS and YFSETQ. After removal of 4 bases from V and 4 bases from J, the junction contained 15 bases not matched to a gene. CDR3 length: 18 amino acids. The CDR3 DNA follows: TGCGCCAGCAGCGCCCGCGTGTCCCAGCGGGAGTCCACCGGGGAGCTGTTTTTT. This codes for CASSARVSQRESTGELFF.

J is TRBJ2-7 and V is TRBV3-1 (or the pseudogene TRBV3-2); D perhaps matches TRBD2 (5 bases). The germline V gene encodes CDR1 LGHDT and CDR2 YNNKEL (reference sequence). The CDR3 runs 15 residues. V lost 1 base, J lost 2 bases, and 12 bases lay in between. The CDR3 bases are TGTGCCAGCAGCCAAGTTGGCGGGCCCCCCTACGAGCAGTACTTC. Residues: CASSQVGGPPYEQYF.

The CDR3 DNA sequence: TGTGCCATCAGTGAGCAGGCGGGACTAGCGGGAGGAGGCGAGCAGTACTTC. It is translated as CAISEQAGLAGGGEQYF. The chain employs TRBV10-3 and TRBJ2-7; 15 positions agree with TRBD2. CDR3 length equals 17 residues. V lost 2 bases and J lost 6; bases outside the gene matches: 8. Germline V CDR1 and CDR2: ENHRY, SYGVKD.

This rearrangement joins TRBV6-1 to TRBJ2-7; D is ambiguous. Germline lookup yields CDR1 MNHNS and CDR2 SASEGT. The length of the CDR3 is 13 residues. Trimming removed 3 bases at V and 0 bases at J, with 6 bases between. The CDR3 DNA reads as TGTGCCAGCAGTGAGGGCAGCTCCTACGAGCAGTACTTC. It codes for CASSEGSSYEQYF.

This chain connects TRBV28 to TRBJ1-2; TRBD1 might be the D (6 bases). This CDR3 is 13 amino acids long. V dropped 7 bases and J dropped 6 bases, with 15 bases sitting between them. Germline V lookup: CDR1 MDHEN, CDR2 SYDVKM. The CDR3 loop reads CASMDDRLDGYTF. The CDR3 region has the DNA TGTGCCAGCATGGATGACAGGTTGGATGGCTACACCTTC.